These 29 T cell receptor beta chains originate from one sample sequenced in a study of CD8 T cells in ankylosing spondylitis. TCRdb processed the 5' RACE reads anew with MiXCR; each CDR3 protein has one entry. This table has 200,000 to 250,000 distinct CDR3 sequences, around 25% appearing once. The sequenced sample consisted of blood, either unsorted or a sorted T cell fraction (not recorded which). The receptors here all came from a male donor with ankylosing spondylitis or in good health (not recorded which).

The chain recombines TRBV29-1 with TRBJ2-1; D might be TRBD2 (6 bases). The CDR3 extends over 13 amino acids. Between the trimmed V and J ends, which lost 5 bases and 4 bases, there was a span of 12 bases. The germline V gene encodes CDR1 SQVTM and CDR2 ANQGSEA. The CDR3 sequence: CSVSGLGYNEQFF. The CDR3 bases are TGCAGCGTTAGCGGGCTAGGGTACAATGAGCAGTTCTTC.

DNA of the CDR3: TGTGCCACCAGCAGAGCTAGCGGGAGGGGCACAGATACGCAGTATTTT. This codes for CATSRASGRGTDTQYF. The chain joins TRBV15 to TRBJ2-3, with 12 bases matching TRBD2. CDR3 length equals 16 residues. The J segment lost 1 base and the V segment lost 1 base, leaving 0 bases of the junction unmatched. Germline loops: CDR1 LNHNV, CDR2 YYDKDF (reference sequence).

The chain is built from TRBV20-1 and TRBJ1-4; maybe TRBD1 (5 bases). Germline CDR1 and CDR2: DFQATT and SNEGSKA (reference sequence). The V and J ends lost 6 bases and 6 bases respectively, with 20 bases between them. CDR3 length equals 15 residues. CDR3 bases: TGCAGTGCCTCGGCCAGTGGGGGAAGGGATGAAAAACTGTTTTTT. Its protein product is CSASASGGRDEKLFF.

This clonotype was seen many times. V gene TRBV20-1 combines with J gene TRBJ2-7; possibly TRBD2 for D (6 bases). The length of the CDR3 is 13 residues. Germline lookup yields CDR1 DFQATT and CDR2 SNEGSKA (reference sequence). Trimming took off 7 bases at V and 5 bases at J, with 18 bases between the two ends. The CDR3 nucleotides read TGCAGTGTCGCGGACGGGGGTTTGGACGAGCAGTACTTC. It is translated as CSVADGGLDEQYF.

This clonotype was seen ten or more times. The chain links TRBV6-1 to TRBJ1-5, with TRBD1 as a possible D gene (6 bases). The germline V gene encodes CDR1 MNHNS and CDR2 SASEGT. The CDR3 runs 16 residues. The V gene lost 6 bases and the J gene lost 4 bases, with 19 bases spanning the gap. CDR3 protein: CASRDSGRGSNQPQHF. The CDR3 DNA reads as TGTGCCAGCAGGGACAGCGGGCGAGGGTCTAATCAGCCCCAGCATTTT.

The CDR3 nucleotides are TGCAGTGCTACCTGGATTAGCGGGACCTACAATGAGCAGTTCTTC. Encoded protein: CSATWISGTYNEQFF. The chain joins TRBV20-1 to TRBJ2-1; TRBD2 matches at 8 bases. Per the germline V gene, CDR1 is DFQATT and CDR2 is SNEGSKA (reference sequence). After removal of 4 bases from V and 2 bases from J, the junction contained 7 bases not matched to a gene. CDR3 size: 15 residues.

This chain links TRBV20-1 with TRBJ1-5; D is possibly TRBD1 (5 bases). Germline V gene lookup returns CDR1 DFQATT and CDR2 SNEGSKA (reference sequence). The CDR3 runs to 13 residues. V lost 1 base to trimming and J lost 5 bases, with 9 bases between them. Here the CDR3 DNA reads TGCAGTGCTAGAGCAGGGCCCGATCAGCCCCAGCATTTT. Residues: CSARAGPDQPQHF.

This clonotype was observed at least ten times. This chain connects TRBV3-1 to TRBJ2-1; 7 bases map to TRBD1. Germline assignment: CDR1 LGHDT and CDR2 YNNKEL (reference sequence). The ends lost 5 bases at V and 7 bases at J; junction bases unmatched: 11. The CDR3 contains 15 residues. As DNA, the CDR3 is TGTGCCAGCAGCTCAGACAGACAGGGTTGGAATGAGCAGTTCTTC. Translation: CASSSDRQGWNEQFF.

Note on this clonotype: An end of the junction differs from the germline gene, which may be a read error. The chain links TRBV20-1 to TRBJ2-1; 12 bases match TRBD2. Per the germline V gene, CDR1 is DFQATT and CDR2 is SNEGSKA (reference sequence). The CDR3 is 14 amino acids. In DNA, the CDR3 is TGCAGTGCGGCTAGCGGGAGGGCCGTGGATGAGCGGTTCTTC. As protein: CSAASGRAVDERFF.

This chain connects TRBV10-3 to TRBJ1-4, with a weak D call TRBD1 (5 bases). CDR1 is ENHRY and CDR2 is SYGVKD in the germline V gene. The CDR3 is made up of 13 amino acids. V was pared by 2 bases and J by 7 bases, with 8 bases between. The CDR3 DNA reads TGTGCCATCAGTGAGATTAGGGGTGAAAAACTGTTTTTT. Translating gives CAISEIRGEKLFF.

DNA for the CDR3: TGCAGTGCCGGACCGACTTTGAGTAATGAAAAACTGTTTTTT. It yields the protein CSAGPTLSNEKLFF. V is TRBV20-1 and J is TRBJ1-4, with no clear D. There are 14 residues in the CDR3. Germline CDR1 is DFQATT and CDR2 is SNEGSKA (reference sequence). V gave up 6 bases and J gave up 4 bases, with 15 bases separating them.

A few counts support this clonotype. The gene calls are TRBV12-3 or TRBV12-4 and TRBJ2-7, with D perhaps matching TRBD1 (7 bases). This CDR3 region has 15 residues. The V gene lost 6 bases and the J gene lost 6 bases, with 21 bases spanning the gap. For the CDR3, the DNA is TGTGCCAGCAGGGTGGGCGGGACAGATCTGGCCGAGCAGTACTTC. Protein product: CASRVGGTDLAEQYF.

The chain is built from TRBV18 and TRBJ2-1; 8 nucleotides match TRBD2. Germline V gene sequence: CDR1 KGHSH, CDR2 LQKENI. Germline trimming cut 1 base from V and 6 bases from J; bases unmatched to any gene: 8. The length of the CDR3 is 16 residues. The CDR3 region is CASSPRPSGSLNEQFF. For the CDR3, the DNA is TGTGCCAGCTCACCACGTCCAAGCGGGAGTCTCAATGAGCAGTTCTTC.

This clonotype was recorded many times. This chain connects TRBV5-1 to TRBJ2-7; 11 nucleotides match TRBD2. The CDR3 loop spans 14 amino acids. Germline V CDR1 and CDR2: SGHRS, YFSETQ. The ends lost 4 bases at V and 3 bases at J; junction bases unmatched: 3. CDR3 in amino acids: CASSGTSGNYEQYF. The CDR3 DNA reads TGCGCCAGCAGCGGGACTAGCGGAAACTACGAGCAGTACTTC.

This clonotype has a single count. J is TRBJ2-3 and V is TRBV20-1; maybe TRBD2 (5 bases). V was trimmed by 0 bases and J by 8 bases, leaving 18 bases between them. CDR1 is DFQATT and CDR2 is SNEGSKA in the germline V gene (reference sequence). The CDR3 extends over 15 amino acids. CDR3 protein: CSARDSGVEGATQYF. The CDR3 bases are TGCAGTGCTAGAGATTCTGGGGTAGAGGGAGCTACGCAGTATTTT.

As to this clonotype: Just one base apart from a much larger clone, this may be a read error. The J gene is TRBJ1-5, the V gene TRBV12-5; tentatively, D is TRBD1 (5 bases). The germline V gene encodes CDR1 LGHNT and CDR2 FRNRAP. The CDR3 runs 13 residues. Written as DNA, the CDR3 is TGTGCTAGTATCCGGGACCCTAATCATCCCCAGCATTTT. This gives the protein CASIRDPNHPQHF.

The rearrangement joins TRBV18 to TRBJ2-1; 13 bases align to TRBD2. V trimming: 4 bases; J trimming: 4 bases; junction bases outside the gene matches: 7. The CDR3 runs to 17 residues. The V gene's germline CDR1 is KGHSH and CDR2 LQKENI. CDR3 amino acids: CASSLGLAGTGYNEQFF. The CDR3 DNA reads as TGTGCCAGCTCACTGGGACTAGCGGGAACAGGGTACAATGAGCAGTTCTTC.

This clonotype has a count of ten or more. The rearrangement uses TRBV10-3 and TRBJ2-2; TRBD2 matches at 7 bases. Germline lookup yields CDR1 ENHRY and CDR2 SYGVKD. The CDR3 spans 16 residues. The J segment lost 6 bases and the V segment lost 5 bases, leaving 12 bases of the junction unmatched. The CDR3 sequence: CAISRFGGSESGELFF. CDR3 coding DNA: TGTGCCATCAGTCGATTTGGCGGGAGTGAGTCCGGGGAGCTGTTTTTT.

In this sample, this clonotype turned up many times. The genes are TRBV15 and TRBJ2-1, with TRBD1 matching 9 bases. Unmatched junction bases numbered 8, after V lost 0 bases and J lost 5 bases. CDR3 size: 17 residues. Germline CDR1 LNHNV, CDR2 YYDKDF (reference sequence). CDR3 coding DNA: TGTGCCACCAGCAGAGAACCCACAGGGACAGGGAACAATGAGCAGTTCTTC. Its translation: CATSREPTGTGNNEQFF.

CDR3 region: CSALDGTDAEETQYF. In DNA form, the CDR3 reads TGCAGTGCGCTCGACGGGACCGACGCGGAAGAGACCCAGTACTTC. This rearrangement joins TRBV20-1 to TRBJ2-5; perhaps D is TRBD1 or TRBD2 (5 bases each). Trimming pared 6 bases from V and 3 bases from J, leaving 20 bases between. CDR3 length: 15 amino acids. Germline CDR1 and CDR2: DFQATT and SNEGSKA (reference sequence).

The chain combines TRBV5-1 with TRBJ2-2; D gene uncertain. Trimming left V 2 bases short and J 0 bases short, with 2 bases between. The CDR3 sequence is 13 residues long. Germline CDR1 is SGHRS and CDR2 is YFSETQ. The CDR3, as DNA: TGCGCCAGCAGCTTTCCGAACACCGGGGAGCTGTTTTTT. Translating it yields CASSFPNTGELFF.

This clonotype was detected once. The chain joins TRBV28 to TRBJ2-1, with 12 bases aligning to TRBD1. This CDR3 region has 17 residues. V lost 5 bases, J lost 8 bases, and 13 bases stayed unmatched. Germline V gives CDR1 MDHEN, CDR2 SYDVKM. The DNA for the CDR3 is TGTGCCAGCAGTCCGGTCGGCACCGGGACAGGGGGCTATGAGCAGTTCTTC. It encodes CASSPVGTGTGGYEQFF.

This sequence joins TRBV29-1 and TRBJ2-1; TRBD2 aligns across 10 bases. Germline V lookup: CDR1 SQVTM, CDR2 ANQGSEA. The CDR3 spans 12 residues. V shed 4 bases and J 14 bases; nucleotides not matched to a gene: 8. CDR3 bases: TGCAGCGTTGGCCCAGCGGGAGGGCCGGAGTTCTTC. Amino acid sequence: CSVGPAGGPEFF.

This rearrangement joins TRBV20-1 to TRBJ2-3; D tentatively fits TRBD1 or TRBD2 (5 bases each). The V end was cut by 5 bases, the J end by 3 bases, with 15 bases between. The CDR3 is 14 residues long. Looked up from germline, CDR1 is DFQATT and CDR2 is SNEGSKA (reference sequence). CDR3 nucleotide sequence: TGCAGTGCTTCGGGGCCCTGGGAGACAGATACGCAGTATTTT. It yields the protein CSASGPWETDTQYF.

The table lists this clonotype with many counts. The chain recombines TRBV20-1 with TRBJ2-7; D remains unclear. This CDR3 is 12 amino acids long. Germline values: CDR1 DFQATT, CDR2 SNEGSKA (reference sequence). V lost 0 bases to trimming and J lost 2 bases, with 5 bases between them. The CDR3 loop reads CSARDLTYEQYF. The DNA of the CDR3 is TGCAGTGCTAGAGACCTCACCTACGAGCAGTACTTC.

V is TRBV5-6 and J is TRBJ2-3; 8 nucleotides match TRBD1. The CDR3 spans 14 residues. V shed 4 bases and J 8 bases; nucleotides not matched to a gene: 9. Germline CDR1 and CDR2: SGHDT and YYEEEE. The CDR3 here is CASSHGQGHGTQYF. In DNA form, the CDR3 reads TGTGCCAGCAGCCACGGACAGGGCCACGGTACGCAGTATTTT.

In DNA, the CDR3 is TGCGCCAGCAGCCTTGGGCCTAGCGGGTGGACCGGGTTCAATGAGCAGTTCTTC. Its translation: CASSLGPSGWTGFNEQFF. The rearrangement uses TRBV5-1 and TRBJ2-1; TRBD2 matches 8 bases. In germline, CDR1 is SGHRS, CDR2 YFSETQ. This CDR3 has 18 amino acids. V shed 4 bases and J 6 bases; nucleotides not matched to a gene: 18.

This clonotype was picked up many times. The gene calls are TRBV9 and TRBJ1-1, with unresolved D. V lost 2 bases, J lost 8 bases, and 13 bases lay in between. The CDR3 contains 13 residues. Germline V gene sequence: CDR1 SGDLS, CDR2 YYNGEE. For the CDR3, the DNA is TGTGCCAGCAGCGTCTCAGCGATGGGGGAAGCTTTCTTT. It codes for CASSVSAMGEAFF.

The V gene is TRBV20-1, the J gene TRBJ2-3; possibly TRBD1 or TRBD2 for D (5 bases each). The CDR3 covers 13 residues. Germline CDR1 reads DFQATT; CDR2 reads SNEGSKA (reference sequence). Trimming cost V 4 bases and J 6 bases, with 14 bases left between them. CDR3 in DNA: TGCAGTGCTACCGAGGGGAAGGGGGATACGCAGTATTTT. This gives the protein CSATEGKGDTQYF.